The 32 T cell receptor beta chains below all came from one sample that was sequenced in a study of shared T cell receptors in the human thymus. Measured with immunoSEQ multiplex PCR; TCRdb has only the in-frame clones, and not every one. Here the sample spans hundreds of thousands of clones, 85% to 90% being singletons. The same specimen was also included in a second study, on human thymus T cells.

Specimen: thymocytes. Receptor source: a boy less than two years old with a congenital heart defect.

V usage is TRBV18 and J usage is TRBJ1-4; 10 nucleotides align to TRBD1. Germline V lookup: CDR1 KGHSH, CDR2 LQKENI. Unmatched junction bases numbered 8, after V lost 6 bases and J lost 7 bases. The CDR3 is made up of 15 amino acids. The CDR3 DNA is TGTGCCAGCTCCCCGGGGGACAGGGGCCGTGAAAAACTGTTTTTT. It encodes CASSPGDRGREKLFF.

V gene TRBV29-1 combines with J gene TRBJ1-2, with unresolved D. The germline V gene encodes CDR1 SQVTM and CDR2 ANQGSEA. CDR3 length: 14 amino acids. The ends were cut back, 7 bases at V and 5 bases at J, with 20 bases in the middle. The CDR3 nucleotides are TGCAGCGCCGACCGACAAAATCTTCGGTATGGCTACACCTTC. It encodes CSADRQNLRYGYTF.

J is TRBJ2-2 and V is TRBV7-2, with TRBD2 identical over 11 bases. CDR1 and CDR2 from the germline V gene are SGHTA and FQGNSA. This CDR3 is 16 amino acids long. The J segment lost 8 bases and the V segment lost 7 bases, leaving 12 bases of the junction unmatched. CDR3 sequence reads: CASTQGLAGGGGELFF. The CDR3 region has the DNA TGTGCCAGCACCCAGGGGCTAGCGGGAGGAGGGGGGGAGCTGTTTTTT.

This sequence joins TRBV27 and TRBJ2-1, with 7 nucleotides matching TRBD2. With V trimmed by 8 bases and J by 0 bases, 7 bases remained unmatched. The germline V gene encodes CDR1 MNHEY and CDR2 SMNVEV (reference sequence). The CDR3 sequence is 15 residues long. In nucleotides, the CDR3 is TGTGCCAGCGCCCCCAGCGGGAACTCCTACAATGAGCAGTTCTTC. It encodes CASAPSGNSYNEQFF.

V is TRBV6-4 and J is TRBJ1-1; D gene unclear. Per the germline V gene, CDR1 is MRHNA and CDR2 is SNTAGT. The ends were cut back, 6 bases at V and 1 base at J, with 9 bases in the middle. The CDR3 has 13 amino acids. CDR3 in DNA: TGTGCCAGCAGGGAGGGAGCGAACACTGAAGCTTTCTTT. This encodes CASREGANTEAFF.

There are a few counts of this clone. The V gene is TRBV7-2, the J gene TRBJ2-7; D may be TRBD2 (6 bases). Trimming stripped 4 bases from V and 0 bases from J, with 13 bases between. This CDR3 is built from 15 residues. CDR1 SGHTA and CDR2 FQGNSA come from the germline V gene. The chain's CDR3 is CASSSGVETSYEQYF. The CDR3 bases are TGTGCCAGCAGCTCGGGGGTGGAGACCTCCTACGAGCAGTACTTC.

V usage is TRBV2 and J usage is TRBJ2-1; 8 bases are a match to TRBD2. V lost 6 bases, J lost 5 bases, and 15 bases stayed unmatched. From germline, CDR1 is SNHLY and CDR2 FYNNEI. The CDR3 consists of 17 residues. The CDR3 DNA is TGTGCCAGCAGCCTCAATTCCGCCGGGAGGGGGAACAATGAGCAGTTCTTC. Its protein product is CASSLNSAGRGNNEQFF.

The rearrangement joins TRBV25-1 to TRBJ2-3, with D unresolved. V was trimmed by 9 bases and J by 6 bases, leaving 10 bases between them. CDR3 length: 11 amino acids. Per the germline V gene, CDR1 is MGHDK and CDR2 is SYGVNS. The CDR3 bases are TGTGCCAGTCTCCTCGGGGATACGCAGTATTTT. It translates to CASLLGDTQYF.

CDR3 DNA: TGTGCCAGCTCACCACAAGGACAGGAAACCTACGAGCAGTACTTC. Its protein is CASSPQGQETYEQYF. This rearrangement joins TRBV18 to TRBJ2-7, with TRBD1 matching over 7 bases. V shed 1 base and J 2 bases; nucleotides not matched to a gene: 5. This CDR3 region has 15 residues. Per the germline V gene, CDR1 is KGHSH and CDR2 is LQKENI. The full variable domain, rest sourced from reference TRBV18 and TRBJ2-7, is NAGVMQNPRHLVRRRGQEARLRCSPMKGHSHVYWYRQLPEEGLKFMVYLQKENIIDESGMPKERFSAEFPKEGPSILRIQQVVRGDSAAYFCASSPQGQETYEQYFGPGTRLTVT.

The gene calls are TRBV14 and TRBJ2-3, with D maybe TRBD2 (7 bases). This CDR3 is 19 amino acids long. CDR1 is SGHDN and CDR2 is FVKESK in the germline V gene. Trimming pared 4 bases from V and 4 bases from J, leaving 27 bases between. The CDR3 sequence is CASSPRKGEGRSVPDTQYF. The CDR3 bases are TGTGCCAGCAGCCCACGTAAGGGGGAGGGCCGTAGTGTCCCAGATACGCAGTATTTT.

This clone was found a few times. V gene TRBV6-6 combines with J gene TRBJ2-7; the match to TRBD2 covers 7 bases. This CDR3 has 14 residues. V lost 5 bases, J lost 3 bases, and 7 bases stayed unmatched. Germline V CDR1 and CDR2: MNHNY, SVGAGI (reference sequence). The CDR3, as DNA: TGTGCCAGCAGTGGGGTAAGGGAGGGCTACGAGCAGTACTTC. Amino acid sequence: CASSGVREGYEQYF.

This clone has a handful of counts. CDR3 loop: CASSLALGSSTDTQYF. As DNA, the CDR3 is TGTGCCAGCAGCTTAGCGCTTGGCAGTTCCACAGATACGCAGTATTTT. The V gene is TRBV7-2, the J gene TRBJ2-3; D is ambiguous. CDR1 and CDR2 from the germline V gene are SGHTA and FQGNSA. This CDR3 contains 16 residues. V gave up 0 bases and J gave up 2 bases, with 12 bases separating them. The whole variable domain, filled in from reference TRBV7-2 and TRBJ2-3, reads GAGVSQSPSNKVTEKGKDVELRCDPISGHTALYWYRQSLGQGLEFLIYFQGNSAPDKSGLPSDRFSAERTGGSVSTLTIQRTQQEDSAVYLCASSLALGSSTDTQYFGPGTRLTVL.

The V call is TRBV6-5, the J call TRBJ2-5; 8 bases are shared with TRBD1. The length of the CDR3 is 13 residues. V lost 3 bases, J lost 4 bases, and 1 base stayed unmatched. CDR1 is MNHEY, CDR2 SVGAGI, per germline. The CDR3 nucleotides are TGTGCCAGCAGTTATGACAGGGGAGAGACCCAGTACTTC. It translates to CASSYDRGETQYF.

This clone is a singleton in its sample. This sequence joins TRBV6-6 and TRBJ2-4; 7 bases line up with TRBD1. In germline, CDR1 is MNHNY, CDR2 SVGAGI (reference sequence). V was clipped by 6 bases and J by 2 bases; unmatched bases: 7. This CDR3 spans 15 amino acids. The CDR3 nucleotides read TGTGCCAGCAGGTCGACAGGGACCTCCAAAAACATTCAGTACTTC. Translated: CASRSTGTSKNIQYF.

This clone was counted between two and nine times. The gene calls are TRBV19 and TRBJ2-1; 10 bases are a match to TRBD1. The germline gives CDR1 LNHDA, CDR2 SQIVND (reference sequence). The CDR3 runs 14 residues. Trimming took 5 bases from V and 8 from J; bases not matched to a gene: 6. The CDR3 sequence is CASSLRDRGDEQFF. The CDR3 DNA sequence: TGTGCCAGTAGTCTCAGGGACAGGGGTGATGAGCAGTTCTTC. Complete variable domain (other parts from reference TRBV19 and TRBJ2-1): DGGITQSPKYLFRKEGQNVTLSCEQNLNHDAMYWYRQDPGQGLRLIYYSQIVNDFQKGDIAEGYSVSREKKESFPLTVTSAQKNPTAFYLCASSLRDRGDEQFFGPGTRLTVL.

This clone showed up just once. V usage is TRBV6-1 and J usage is TRBJ2-7, with 7 bases matching TRBD1. CDR1 MNHNS and CDR2 SASEGT come from the germline V gene. The CDR3 extends over 14 amino acids. The V gene end was trimmed by 10 bases and the J gene end by 4 bases; junction bases not matched to a gene: 13. DNA for the CDR3: TGTGCCACGCACCTCTGGGGGACAGTTTACGAGCAGTACTTC. As protein: CATHLWGTVYEQYF.

The CDR3 reads CASSETGWAGELFF. CDR3 sequence (DNA): TGTGCCAGCAGTGAAACAGGGTGGGCCGGGGAGCTGTTTTTT. The genes are TRBV6-4 and TRBJ2-2; possibly TRBD1 for D (6 bases). The V and J ends lost 3 bases and 6 bases respectively, with 11 bases between them. The CDR3 spans 14 residues. The germline CDR1 and CDR2 sequences are MRHNA and SNTAGT.

The chain joins TRBV5-4 to TRBJ1-2; D is ambiguous. CDR1 is SGHNT and CDR2 is YYREEE in the germline V gene (reference sequence). The CDR3 loop spans 15 amino acids. Deletions cut 3 bases from V and 6 bases from J, with 18 bases between. This CDR3 is CASSSGWREENGYTF. The CDR3 nucleotides are TGTGCCAGCAGCTCCGGGTGGAGGGAGGAGAATGGCTACACCTTC.

The chain links TRBV30 to TRBJ1-2; a weak D match, TRBD1 (6 bases). Trimming pared 3 bases from V and 3 bases from J, leaving 11 bases between. The CDR3 covers 13 residues. Germline V gene sequence: CDR1 GTSNPN, CDR2 SVGIG (reference sequence). This CDR3 reads CAWSHRVYYGYTF. The DNA of the CDR3 is TGTGCCTGGAGCCACAGGGTATACTATGGCTACACCTTC.

This clone appeared a single time. This chain links TRBV20-1 with TRBJ1-6, with TRBD1 identical over 9 bases. The V gene's germline CDR1 is DFQATT and CDR2 SNEGSKA (reference sequence). V trimming: 4 bases; J trimming: 15 bases; junction bases outside the gene matches: 4. This CDR3 is built from 11 residues. CDR3 in DNA: TGCAGTGCTACTCGGGACAGGGACCTCCACTTT. It encodes CSATRDRDLHF.

The V gene is TRBV5-1, the J gene TRBJ1-1; 9 nucleotides align to TRBD1. This CDR3 spans 14 amino acids. The V gene end was trimmed by 3 bases and the J gene end by 4 bases; junction bases not matched to a gene: 4. From germline, CDR1 is SGHRS and CDR2 YFSETQ. CDR3 residues: CASSSGQGSTEAFF. CDR3 bases: TGCGCCAGCAGCTCGGGACAGGGCAGCACTGAAGCTTTCTTT.

The V gene is TRBV10-1, the J gene TRBJ2-1; 11 bases are a match to TRBD2. The germline V gene has CDR1 WNHNN and CDR2 SYGVQD (reference sequence). Trimming cost V 3 bases and J 3 bases; bases outside gene matches: 7. The CDR3 is 17 residues long. The CDR3 bases are TGCGCCAGCAGTGACCCCCGCGGACTAGCGGGCTACAATGAGCAGTTCTTC. Translated: CASSDPRGLAGYNEQFF.

The chain joins TRBV9 to TRBJ2-1; 7 bases align to TRBD2. J lost 2 bases, V lost 2 bases, and 1 base had no gene match. The germline V gene has CDR1 SGDLS and CDR2 YYNGEE. The CDR3 loop spans 14 amino acids. The CDR3: CASSVGTTYNEQFF. CDR3 in DNA: TGTGCCAGCAGCGTTGGGACTACCTACAATGAGCAGTTCTTC.

This chain joins TRBV4-1 and TRBJ2-1; TRBD2 matches 11 bases. The ends lost 0 bases at V and 6 bases at J; junction bases unmatched: 19. The CDR3 totals 21 residues. Germline lookup yields CDR1 MGHRA and CDR2 YSYEKL. The CDR3 region is CASSQEGIERTSGSWGNEQFF. In DNA, the CDR3 is TGCGCCAGCAGCCAAGAGGGGATTGAAAGGACTAGCGGGTCCTGGGGCAATGAGCAGTTCTTC.

The chain joins TRBV5-1 to TRBJ2-1; D may be TRBD2 (5 bases). Trimming shortened V by 0 bases and J by 6 bases, and 16 bases separated the two germline ends. The CDR3 has 16 amino acids. Germline V gene lookup returns CDR1 SGHRS and CDR2 YFSETQ. This CDR3 is CASSLVPDSDVNEQFF. The CDR3 DNA follows: TGCGCCAGCAGCTTGGTTCCGGACTCTGACGTCAATGAGCAGTTCTTC.

This rearrangement joins TRBV11-2 to TRBJ2-1, with 8 bases identical to TRBD2. The ends lost 7 bases at V and 6 bases at J; junction bases unmatched: 11. The CDR3 loop spans 15 amino acids. CDR1 and CDR2 (germline): SGHAT, FQNNGV. The CDR3, as DNA: TGTGCCAGCATCCTCGGGAGGGCTAGCTCCAATGAGCAGTTCTTC. It yields the protein CASILGRASSNEQFF.

The chain employs TRBV11-1 and TRBJ2-3; 8 nucleotides agree with TRBD1. J gave up 1 base and V 4 bases, and 10 bases lay outside the gene matches. The germline CDR1 and CDR2 sequences are SGHAT and FQDESV (reference sequence). The CDR3 is made up of 17 amino acids. Here the CDR3 reads CASSSITADRGTDTQYF. In DNA form, the CDR3 reads TGTGCCAGCAGCTCAATTACCGCGGACAGGGGCACAGATACGCAGTATTTT.

The rearrangement uses TRBV7-3 and TRBJ2-3; 13 nucleotides agree with TRBD2. Losses at the gene ends were 5 bases for V and 5 bases for J; bases not matched to a gene: 19. The CDR3 extends over 20 amino acids. Germline V gene data show CDR1 as SGHTA and CDR2 as FQGTGA. The CDR3 DNA reads TGTGCCAGCAGCCACACCGCCCCCGGGACTAGCGGGACTTTTTTAGATACGCAGTATTTT. This codes for CASSHTAPGTSGTFLDTQYF.

The chain combines TRBV4-3 with TRBJ2-7, with TRBD1 matching 7 bases. Germline V gene data show CDR1 as LGHNA and CDR2 as YSLEER. The CDR3 is 16 residues long. V shed 0 bases, J shed 5 bases, and the junction held 10 bases outside the gene matches. The CDR3 is CASSQEEGTVSHEQYF. The DNA for the CDR3 is TGCGCCAGCAGCCAAGAAGAGGGGACAGTCTCACACGAGCAGTACTTC.

The chain links TRBV4-1 to TRBJ2-3; 13 bases align to TRBD2. This CDR3 has 20 residues. The V and J ends lost 2 bases and 4 bases, in that order; junction bases with no gene match: 15. CDR1 is MGHRA and CDR2 is YSYEKL in the germline V gene. In DNA form, the CDR3 reads TGCGCCAGCAGCCAACGACTAGCGGGAGGCTCTATGTATTTTGCAGATACGCAGTATTTT. Protein: CASSQRLAGGSMYFADTQYF.

The chain recombines TRBV19 with TRBJ1-1, with 12 bases that match TRBD1. V trimming: 7 bases; J trimming: 7 bases; junction bases outside the gene matches: 7. CDR3 length: 14 residues. CDR1 is LNHDA, CDR2 SQIVND, per germline (reference sequence). CDR3 coding DNA: TGTGCCAGTACTGCGGGACAGGGGGCGGGTGAAGCTTTCTTT. Translating it yields CASTAGQGAGEAFF.

V is TRBV10-3 and J is TRBJ2-5; 12 positions agree with TRBD2. CDR1 is ENHRY, CDR2 SYGVKD, per germline. The J segment lost 4 bases and the V segment lost 6 bases, leaving 12 bases of the junction unmatched. The CDR3 runs 17 residues. This CDR3 reads CAISGTSGSKGVETQYF. In nucleotides, the CDR3 is TGTGCCATCAGCGGGACTAGCGGGTCGAAGGGGGTAGAGACCCAGTACTTC.